The 22 T cell receptor beta chains below come from one sample, sequenced in a study of blood T cell repertoires in COVID-19. This table comes from immunoSEQ multiplex PCR, and its TCRdb copy is limited to in-frame clones, with some not included. The repertoire holds around 150,000 clones, with 88% as singletons. The sequenced material came from peripheral blood. The source is a human donor with COVID-19, enrolled during active disease. The donor label of this sample is uncertain.

This chain joins TRBV28 and TRBJ2-3; 9 bases map to TRBD2. Germline V gives CDR1 MDHEN, CDR2 SYDVKM. Germline trimming cut 11 bases from V and 2 bases from J; bases unmatched to any gene: 5. CDR3 length: 13 residues. DNA of the CDR3: TGTGCCGGTAGCGGGGGACCCACAGATACGCAGTATTTT. This gives the protein CAGSGGPTDTQYF.

The rearrangement joins TRBV6-5 to TRBJ1-1; TRBD1 agrees at 7 bases. With V trimmed by 10 bases and J by 1 base, 6 bases remained unmatched. This CDR3 has 13 amino acids. Germline V CDR1 and CDR2: MNHEY, SVGAGI. This CDR3 is CATQGQPNTEAFF. The CDR3 region has the DNA TGTGCCACCCAGGGACAGCCGAACACTGAAGCTTTCTTT.

This clone was observed a handful of times. This chain connects TRBV11-2 to TRBJ2-6; no clear D. Deletions cut 2 bases from V and 4 bases from J, with 9 bases between. The CDR3 is made up of 15 amino acids. Per the germline V gene, CDR1 is SGHAT and CDR2 is FQNNGV. For the CDR3, the DNA is TGTGCCAGCAGCTTATTCGCGTCGGGGGCCAACGTCCTGACTTTC. Encoded protein: CASSLFASGANVLTF.

J is TRBJ1-4 and V is TRBV2; D is uncertain. The germline V and J ends were trimmed by 6 bases and 4 bases, with 15 bases remaining between them. The CDR3 totals 15 residues. CDR1 and CDR2 from the germline V gene are SNHLY and FYNNEI. The CDR3 bases are TGTGCCAGCAGATTCAGCGGCGGTGGTAATGAAAAACTGTTTTTT. This sequence encodes CASRFSGGGNEKLFF.

The chain combines TRBV5-1 with TRBJ1-2; TRBD1 matches at 7 bases. There are 14 residues in the CDR3. Germline CDR1 and CDR2: SGHRS and YFSETQ. The J segment lost 7 bases and the V segment lost 0 bases, leaving 6 bases of the junction unmatched. The CDR3 nucleotides read TGCGCCAGCAGCTTGGGGTCAGGGGGAGGTGGCTACACCTTC. As protein: CASSLGSGGGGYTF.

This chain links TRBV5-1 with TRBJ2-1, with 13 nucleotides matching TRBD2. Germline values: CDR1 SGHRS, CDR2 YFSETQ. V gave up 4 bases and J gave up 8 bases; unmatched junction bases: 9. The CDR3 has 16 amino acids. This CDR3 is CASSLLAGGPVHEQFF. CDR3 DNA: TGCGCCAGCAGCCTACTAGCGGGGGGGCCCGTTCATGAGCAGTTCTTC.

The chain has TRBV5-1 and TRBJ2-7, with 11 nucleotides matching TRBD2. Trimming removed 5 bases from V and 3 bases from J; junction bases left unmatched: 4. Germline CDR1 reads SGHRS; CDR2 reads YFSETQ. CDR3 size: 14 residues. CDR3 sequence reads: CASSDTSGSYEQYF. The CDR3 nucleotides read TGCGCCAGCAGTGATACTAGCGGGAGCTACGAGCAGTACTTC.

The rearrangement links TRBV5-1 to TRBJ1-1; TRBD1 might be the D (5 bases). Trimming pared 0 bases from V and 5 bases from J, leaving 8 bases between. Germline CDR1 is SGHRS and CDR2 is YFSETQ. The CDR3 has 13 residues. The CDR3 DNA reads as TGCGCCAGCAGCTTGGATGGACATACTGAAGCTTTCTTT. It is translated as CASSLDGHTEAFF. The full variable domain, with the rest looked up from reference TRBV5-1 and TRBJ1-1, is KAGVTQTPRYLIKTRGQQVTLSCSPISGHRSVSWYQQTPGQGLQFLFEYFSETQRNKGNFPGRFSGRQFSNSRSEMNVSTLELGDSALYLCASSLDGHTEAFFGQGTRLTVV.

This clone was recorded once. The chain links TRBV7-9 to TRBJ1-5; tentative D call: TRBD1 (5 bases). Germline lookup yields CDR1 SEHNR and CDR2 FQNEAQ (reference sequence). The CDR3 runs 13 residues. Between the trimmed V and J ends, which lost 4 bases and 4 bases, there was a span of 8 bases. CDR3 bases: TGTGCCAGCAGCTCTCAGGGTAATCAGCCCCAGCATTTT. It yields the protein CASSSQGNQPQHF. Variable domain in full (rest from reference TRBV7-9 and TRBJ1-5): DTGVSQNPRHKITKRGQNVTFRCDPISEHNRLYWYRQTLGQGPEFLTYFQNEAQLEKSRLLSDRFSAERPKGSFSTLEIQRTEQGDSAMYLCASSSQGNQPQHFGDGTRLSIL.

The rearrangement joins TRBV4-2 to TRBJ2-3; D is possibly TRBD2 (6 bases). The germline V gene has CDR1 LGHNA and CDR2 YNFKEQ. The CDR3 runs 16 residues. Deletions cut 4 bases from V and 2 bases from J, with 16 bases between. CDR3 DNA sequence: TGTGCCAGCAGCCCTAGATCGGGACTTCTCACAGATACGCAGTATTTT. Protein: CASSPRSGLLTDTQYF.

The chain carries TRBV28 and TRBJ1-3; weak D call: TRBD1 (5 bases). There are 16 residues in the CDR3. Germline V gene lookup returns CDR1 MDHEN and CDR2 SYDVKM. The V end lost 4 bases, the J end lost 4 bases, and 17 bases lay between the germline ends. The CDR3 spells CASSSPVGRGGNTIYF. CDR3 coding DNA: TGTGCCAGCAGTTCCCCCGTTGGGAGGGGAGGAAACACCATATATTTT.

The CDR3 DNA reads TGTGCCAGTAGCCCCCGGGGAGGAGATGAAAAACTGTTTTTT. It codes for CASSPRGGDEKLFF. V is TRBV19 and J is TRBJ1-4; unclear D gene. CDR3 length equals 14 residues. Per germline, CDR1 LNHDA and CDR2 SQIVND (reference sequence). V gave up 6 bases and J gave up 6 bases, with 14 bases separating them.

The chain couples TRBV7-9 to TRBJ2-3, with a tentative D call TRBD2 (7 bases). Germline V gene lookup returns CDR1 SEHNR and CDR2 FQNEAQ (reference sequence). The CDR3 consists of 14 residues. Trimming stripped 0 bases from V and 6 bases from J, with 10 bases between. The CDR3 coding sequence is TGTGCCAGCAGCTTAGCGGAGGGGGGGGATACGCAGTATTTT. This sequence encodes CASSLAEGGDTQYF.

The V gene is TRBV5-1, the J gene TRBJ2-5; D might be TRBD1 (6 bases). The CDR3 consists of 13 residues. Germline lookup yields CDR1 SGHRS and CDR2 YFSETQ. The V end was cut by 4 bases, the J end by 0 bases, with 7 bases between. Written as DNA, the CDR3 is TGCGCCAGCAGCGGGGACAACCAAGAGACCCAGTACTTC. Protein sequence: CASSGDNQETQYF.

This rearrangement joins TRBV6-5 to TRBJ1-2; 7 bases map to TRBD1. The CDR3 extends over 14 amino acids. Germline CDR1 and CDR2: MNHEY and SVGAGI. The V and J ends lost 3 bases and 5 bases, in that order; junction bases with no gene match: 6. CDR3 sequence reads: CASSYQRGPYGYTF. CDR3 nucleotide sequence: TGTGCCAGCAGTTATCAGAGGGGGCCATATGGCTACACCTTC.

The sample holds a few counts of this clone. CDR3 DNA sequence: TGTGCCAGCAGTTTACAGGGTACCACTGAAGCTTTCTTT. Translation: CASSLQGTTEAFF. The chain carries TRBV12-3 or TRBV12-4 and TRBJ1-1; D may be TRBD1 (5 bases). The CDR3 has 13 residues. Trimming left V 2 bases short and J 4 bases short, with 8 bases between.

The V call is TRBV6-5, the J call TRBJ1-1; TRBD1 matches 7 bases. The trim removed 6 bases at V and 4 bases at J, leaving 11 bases unmatched. CDR1 is MNHEY, CDR2 SVGAGI, per germline. This CDR3 spans 15 amino acids. The CDR3 is CASSLQGLAITEAFF. The CDR3 DNA is TGTGCCAGCAGCTTACAGGGGTTGGCTATCACTGAAGCTTTCTTT.

The chain is built from TRBV12-5 and TRBJ2-3; maybe TRBD2 (6 bases). The CDR3 sequence is 17 residues long. Germline V gene lookup returns CDR1 LGHNT and CDR2 FRNRAP. Trimming took 0 bases from V and 5 from J, leaving 18 bases between them. The CDR3 is CASGLVLGSGKIDTQYF. CDR3 DNA sequence: TGTGCTAGTGGTTTGGTACTTGGTAGCGGAAAGATAGATACGCAGTATTTT.

Notes on this clone: The same CDR3 can be traced to other DNA sequences in this sample. The chain joins TRBV6-5 to TRBJ1-6; D is ambiguous. The CDR3 sequence is 13 residues long. The germline V and J ends were trimmed by 0 bases and 8 bases, with 5 bases remaining between them. The germline V gene has CDR1 MNHEY and CDR2 SVGAGI. The CDR3 sequence is CASSYSRDSPLHF. CDR3 coding DNA: TGTGCCAGCAGTTACTCCCGGGATTCACCCCTCCACTTT.

V is TRBV19 and J is TRBJ2-1; D perhaps matches TRBD1 (5 bases). CDR3 length: 13 amino acids. Trimming shortened V by 6 bases and J by 8 bases, and 14 bases separated the two germline ends. CDR1 is LNHDA, CDR2 SQIVND, per germline (reference sequence). The CDR3 bases are TGTGCCAGTAGCCCACAGGTTACCGATGAGCAGTTCTTC. It encodes CASSPQVTDEQFF.

The chain has TRBV6-5 and TRBJ2-3; 11 bases align to TRBD2. This CDR3 is built from 15 residues. Germline CDR1 and CDR2: MNHEY and SVGAGI. The V gene end was trimmed by 5 bases and the J gene end by 6 bases; junction bases not matched to a gene: 7. The CDR3 spells CASSSLAGGSDTQYF. DNA of the CDR3: TGTGCCAGCAGTAGCCTAGCGGGAGGTTCGGATACGCAGTATTTT.

The J gene is TRBJ2-2, the V gene TRBV9; 8 nucleotides match TRBD1. The V segment lost 1 base and the J segment 0 bases; nucleotides outside the gene matches: 2. Germline V gene lookup returns CDR1 SGDLS and CDR2 YYNGEE. This CDR3 region has 16 residues. The CDR3 DNA follows: TGTGCCAGCAGCGTAAGACAGGGGCCGAACACCGGGGAGCTGTTTTTT. It translates to CASSVRQGPNTGELFF.